The 2 T cell receptor beta chains listed next were all sequenced from one sample in a study of T cells in localized non-small cell lung cancer. This table comes from immunoSEQ multiplex PCR, and its TCRdb copy is limited to in-frame clones, with some not included. The sample shows about 6,300 clones, 15% of them seen only once. The material sequenced was normal lung tissue next to the tumor, taken before any cancer treatment. These TCRs come from a male donor at least 60 years old with stage II squamous cell lung carcinoma.

This clone is judged medium-sized (0.01 to 0.1%). The chain is built from TRBV11-3 and TRBJ1-1, with D maybe TRBD1 (6 bases). The CDR3 runs to 15 residues. V was trimmed by 5 bases and J by 4 bases, leaving 17 bases between them. Per the germline V gene, CDR1 is SGHNT and CDR2 is YENEEA. CDR3 residues: CASSPGLGALTEAFF. CDR3 nucleotide sequence: TGTGCCAGCAGCCCTGGGTTGGGGGCGCTCACTGAAGCTTTCTTT.

The chain joins TRBV6-8 to TRBJ1-3, with D uncertain. Germline lookup yields CDR1 MNHGY and CDR2 SAAAGT. Trimming cost V 2 bases and J 8 bases, with 16 bases left between them. The CDR3 extends over 15 amino acids. CDR3 sequence (DNA): TGTGCCAGCAGTTACAGGGCTGAAGGAGGACACACCATATATTTT. Protein sequence: CASSYRAEGGHTIYF.